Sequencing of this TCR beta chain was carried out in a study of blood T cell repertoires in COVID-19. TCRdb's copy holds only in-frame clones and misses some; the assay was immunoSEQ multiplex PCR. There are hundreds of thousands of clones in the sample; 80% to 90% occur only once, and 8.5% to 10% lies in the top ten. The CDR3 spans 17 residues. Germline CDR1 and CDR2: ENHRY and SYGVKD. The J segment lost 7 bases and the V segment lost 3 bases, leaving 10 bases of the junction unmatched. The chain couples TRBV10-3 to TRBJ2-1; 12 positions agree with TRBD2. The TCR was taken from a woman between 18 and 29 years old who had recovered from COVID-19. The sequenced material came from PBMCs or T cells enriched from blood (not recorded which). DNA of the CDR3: TGTGCCATCAGTGATTCTACCGGGACTAGCGGGTGGAATGAGCAGTTCTTC. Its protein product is CAISDSTGTSGWNEQFF.